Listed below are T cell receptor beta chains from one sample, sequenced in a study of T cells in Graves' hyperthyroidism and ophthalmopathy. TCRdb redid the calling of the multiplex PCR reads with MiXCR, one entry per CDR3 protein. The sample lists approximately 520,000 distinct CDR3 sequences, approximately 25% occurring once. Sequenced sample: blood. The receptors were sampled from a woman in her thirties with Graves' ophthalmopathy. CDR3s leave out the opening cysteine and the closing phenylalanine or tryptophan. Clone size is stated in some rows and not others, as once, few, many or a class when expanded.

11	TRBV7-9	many	ASSLGAGYEQY
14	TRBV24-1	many	ATSDATGIGANVLT
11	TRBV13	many	ASSPGGSPEQY
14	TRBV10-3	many	AISESEGVGLETQY
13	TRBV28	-	ASSPARTRNTEAF
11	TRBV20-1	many	SAREGFRDIQY
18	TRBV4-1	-	ASSQDPLAGGLWPPETQY
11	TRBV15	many	ATSFRRTDTQY
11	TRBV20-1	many	SARASGSHEQY
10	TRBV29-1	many	SVAAVIGAAF
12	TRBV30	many	AWSQAELTETQY
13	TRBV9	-	ASSARRADGETQY
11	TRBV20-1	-	SANNFRSYEQY
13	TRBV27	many	ASSLGLGGTGELF
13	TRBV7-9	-	ASSPLGQRGNTIY
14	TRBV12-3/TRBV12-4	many	ASSLTRRISNQPQH
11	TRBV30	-	AWNRGAWETQY
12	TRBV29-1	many	SVLGRPGYYGYT
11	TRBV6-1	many	AIYLTGQETQY
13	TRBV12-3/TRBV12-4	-	ASSLPYSKNTEAF
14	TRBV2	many	ASSELGGQNTGELF
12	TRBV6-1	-	ASSAAGGQETQY
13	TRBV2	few	ASSAGLLSSYEQY
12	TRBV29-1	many	SVEVRFWDTEAF
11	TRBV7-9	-	ASSPTDGYEQY